This entry concerns a single T cell receptor (beta chain). Antigen specificity is unknown. PCR employed 60 Vbeta and 13 Jbeta primers. Measured with immunoSEQ multiplex PCR; TCRdb has only the in-frame clones, and not every one. The table shows 150,000 to 200,000 clones, with 80% to 85% occurring only once. Donors in the study were healthy people who gave bone marrow. The sample belongs to a study of cytomegalovirus exposure and HLA in healthy donors. Whole-study context: Among 350 to 500 genotyped donors, about 85% fell in the Caucasian-associated ancestry cluster.

The length of the CDR3 is 14 residues. CDR1 and CDR2 (germline): WNHNN, SYGVQD (reference sequence). V was shortened by 0 bases and J by 5 bases, with 10 bases between the two germline ends. Study conclusions and caveats: TCR beta chain V- and J-gene trimming was linked, in a later analysis, to a missense variant in DCLRE1C.

Sequenced input: PBMCs. The genes are TRBV10-1 and TRBJ1-1, with a possible D match to TRBD1 (5 bases). This TCR was sampled from a woman aged 25 to 39 in good health and CMV-seronegative. CDR3 nucleotides: TGCGCCAGCAGTGAGTCGTACAGGATAACTGAAGCTTTCTTT. The encoded protein is CASSESYRITEAFF.